Listed below are T cell receptor beta chains from one sample, sequenced in a study of cytomegalovirus exposure and HLA in healthy donors. Clones were sequenced by immunoSEQ multiplex PCR, and TCRdb holds only the in-frame ones, with some missing. The table lists around 100,000 clones, around 80% of them singletons, with around 3% in the top ten. What was sequenced was PBMCs. The receptor set was obtained from a woman aged 18-35 years in good health and CMV-seropositive. CDR3s include the opening cysteine and the closing phenylalanine or tryptophan. The D gene is left open where the match is weak. Expanded clones get a size class; other rows say once, few or many, or leave the size out.

abundance	v_gene	d_gene	j_gene	CDR3aa	CDR3nt
once	TRBV7-9	.	TRBJ1-3	CASRPLDSSGNTIYF	TGTGCCAGCAGGCCTTTAGATAGCTCTGGAAACACCATATATTTT
.	TRBV5-1	.	TRBJ2-3	CASSYSADTQYF	TGCGCCAGCAGCTATTCTGCAGATACGCAGTATTTT
few	TRBV14	.	TRBJ1-2	CASSQVGHFYGYTF	TGTGCCAGCAGCCAAGTTGGACACTTCTATGGCTACACCTTC
.	TRBV5-6	TRBD1	TRBJ1-2	CASSPDRGLFGYTF	TGTGCCAGCAGCCCCGACAGGGGGCTCTTTGGCTACACCTTC
.	TRBV28	.	TRBJ1-5	CASRSPGHPAYSNQPQHF	TGTGCCAGCAGGTCCCCGGGACACCCTGCTTATAGCAATCAGCCCCAGCATTTT
.	TRBV6-1	.	TRBJ2-1	CASTVRVGYNEQFF	TGTGCCAGCACCGTCAGGGTTGGGTACAATGAGCAGTTCTTC
.	TRBV20-1	.	TRBJ2-1	CSASGSEQFF	TGCAGTGCTAGTGGCTCGGAGCAGTTCTTC
.	TRBV5-4	TRBD2	TRBJ2-1	CASSLASGGYNEQFF	TGTGCCAGCAGCTTGGCTAGCGGGGGATACAATGAGCAGTTCTTC
.	TRBV6-1	.	TRBJ2-7	CASSERSGQSREQYF	TGTGCCAGCAGTGAAAGATCGGGACAAAGCCGCGAGCAGTACTTC
.	TRBV7-7	TRBD2	TRBJ2-5	CASSLNGGRMVETQYF	TGTGCTAGCAGCTTAAACGGCGGGAGAATGGTAGAGACCCAGTACTTC
.	TRBV5-1	.	TRBJ1-4	CASRVGHAEEKLFF	TGCGCCAGCAGAGTGGGACACGCGGAGGAAAAACTGTTTTTT
.	TRBV6-5	.	TRBJ2-3	CASRPLATSTDTQYF	TGTGCCAGCAGGCCGCTAGCGACTAGCACAGATACGCAGTATTTT
.	TRBV28	.	TRBJ2-7	CASSANMIGRSYEQYF	TGTGCCAGCAGTGCCAACATGATTGGGAGATCCTACGAGCAGTACTTC
few	TRBV5-5	.	TRBJ1-4	CASSLVDGNEKLFF	TGTGCCAGCAGCTTGGTAGACGGGAATGAAAAACTGTTTTTT
once	TRBV2	.	TRBJ2-1	CASSTQGIPYNEQFF	TGTGCCAGCAGTACCCAGGGGATACCCTACAATGAGCAGTTCTTC
few	TRBV4-1	.	TRBJ2-3	CASSRTLAADTQYF	TGCGCCAGCAGCCGGACGCTAGCAGCAGATACGCAGTATTTT
.	TRBV10-1	.	TRBJ2-7	CASSEGVGGQYF	TGCGCCAGCAGTGAGGGTGTCGGCGGGCAGTACTTC
few	TRBV6-5	.	TRBJ1-2	CASSYRGANYGYTF	TGTGCCAGCAGTTACCGCGGAGCTAACTATGGCTACACCTTC
once	TRBV27	.	TRBJ2-3	CASSLSTSMGTDTQYF	TGTGCCAGCAGTTTATCCACTAGCATGGGGACAGATACGCAGTATTTT
.	TRBV7-9	TRBD1	TRBJ2-1	CASSFGQGFRNEQFF	TGTGCCAGCAGCTTTGGACAGGGGTTTAGGAATGAGCAGTTCTTC
.	TRBV4-1	.	TRBJ2-1	CASSPKLGYNEQFF	TGCGCCAGCAGCCCGAAACTAGGTTACAATGAGCAGTTCTTC
.	TRBV27	.	TRBJ2-3	CASSTMSTDTQYF	TGTGCCAGCTCTACTATGTCCACAGATACGCAGTATTTT
.	TRBV2	TRBD1	TRBJ2-1	CASTPPGTGTHREQFF	TGTGCCAGCACCCCCCCGGGGACAGGGACGCACAGGGAGCAGTTCTTC
once	TRBV9	TRBD2	TRBJ2-7	CASSVEPGLAGHSSYEQYF	TGTGCCAGCAGCGTGGAACCGGGACTAGCGGGTCACAGCTCCTACGAGCAGTACTTC
.	TRBV7-9	TRBD1	TRBJ1-4	CASSPRQGAFSEKLFF	TGTGCCAGCAGCCCGAGACAGGGAGCCTTCAGTGAAAAACTGTTTTTT
.	TRBV30	TRBD2	TRBJ2-1	CAWSEAGTSGRGEQFF	TGTGCCTGGAGCGAAGCCGGGACTAGCGGGAGGGGTGAGCAGTTCTTC
once	TRBV7-9	.	TRBJ1-2	CASSLDAAGYLSGYTF	TGTGCCAGCAGCTTGGACGCGGCAGGGTATCTCTCTGGTTACACCTTC
.	TRBV5-5	.	TRBJ2-7	CASSFFSYEQYF	TGTGCCAGCAGCTTCTTCTCCTACGAGCAGTACTTC
.	TRBV30	.	TRBJ1-5	CAWAGNGNQPQHF	TGTGCCTGGGCGGGCAACGGGAATCAGCCCCAGCATTTT
few	TRBV18	.	TRBJ2-5	CASSPRQPRGETQYF	TGTGCCAGCTCACCACGGCAGCCCCGGGGGGAGACCCAGTACTTC